This TCR beta chain was observed in a study of spatial heterogeneity in lung cancer. About the research overall: Untreated early-stage non-small cell lung cancer patients, over 55 in total, were the donors. Sequenced were any available follow-up PBMC samples, which had been obtained a median of roughly 2 years after resection. Within raw reads, each unique TCR and UMI combination appeared on average more than ten times.

In its sample, this clonotype was seen a few times. The V end was cut by 3 bases, the J end by 0 bases, with 14 bases between. CDR3 length equals 16 residues. Germline loops: CDR1 KGHSH, CDR2 LQKENI. TCRdb re-called the 5' RACE reads with MiXCR, one entry per CDR3 protein. Here the sample spans more than 40,000 distinct CDR3 sequences, around 21% being singletons. Sample time point: blood at routine non-recurrence follow-up after resection. Sequencing of whole RNA from tumor, nontumor lung or frozen PBMC involved no sorting. The sample was PBMCs, taken at follow-up. The chain recombines TRBV18 with TRBJ1-1; weak D call: TRBD1 (6 bases). The sequence was obtained from a female donor with early-stage non-small cell lung cancer. In nucleotides, the CDR3 is TGTGCCAGCTCACCCAATCCCGGGACACTGAACACTGAAGCTTTCTTT. This codes for CASSPNPGTLNTEAFF.